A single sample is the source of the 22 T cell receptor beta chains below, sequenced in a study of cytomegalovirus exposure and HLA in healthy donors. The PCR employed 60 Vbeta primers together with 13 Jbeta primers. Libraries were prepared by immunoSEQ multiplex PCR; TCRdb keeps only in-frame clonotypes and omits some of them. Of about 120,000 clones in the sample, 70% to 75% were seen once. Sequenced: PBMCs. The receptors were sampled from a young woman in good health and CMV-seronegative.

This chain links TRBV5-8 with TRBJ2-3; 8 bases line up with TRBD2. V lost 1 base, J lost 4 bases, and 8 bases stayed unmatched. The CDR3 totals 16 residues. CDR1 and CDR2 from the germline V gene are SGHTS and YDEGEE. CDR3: CASSLQSGGASDTQYF. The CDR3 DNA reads TGTGCCAGCAGCTTGCAATCCGGGGGGGCCTCAGATACGCAGTATTTT. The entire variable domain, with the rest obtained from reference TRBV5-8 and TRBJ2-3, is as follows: EAGVTQSPTHLIKTRGQQATLRCSPISGHTSVYWYQQALGLGLQFLLWYDEGEERNRGNFPPRFSGRQFPNYSSELNVNALELEDSALYLCASSLQSGGASDTQYFGPGTRLTVL.

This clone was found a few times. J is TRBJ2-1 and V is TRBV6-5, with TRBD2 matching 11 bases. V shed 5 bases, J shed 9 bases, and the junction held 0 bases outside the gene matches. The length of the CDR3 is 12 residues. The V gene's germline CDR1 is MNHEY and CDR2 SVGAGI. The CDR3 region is CASSGLAGEQFF. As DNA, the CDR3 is TGTGCCAGCAGTGGACTAGCGGGTGAGCAGTTCTTC.

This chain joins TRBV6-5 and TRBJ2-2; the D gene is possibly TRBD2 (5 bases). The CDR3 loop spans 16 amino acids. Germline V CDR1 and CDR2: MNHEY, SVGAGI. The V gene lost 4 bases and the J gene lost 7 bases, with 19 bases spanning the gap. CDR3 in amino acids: CASSLRGTYSVGELFF. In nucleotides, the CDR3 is TGTGCCAGCAGTTTACGGGGAACCTACTCGGTCGGGGAGCTGTTTTTT.

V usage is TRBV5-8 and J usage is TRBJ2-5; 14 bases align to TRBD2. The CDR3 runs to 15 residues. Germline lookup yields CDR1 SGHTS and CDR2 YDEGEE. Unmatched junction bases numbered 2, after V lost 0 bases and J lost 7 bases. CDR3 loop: CASSLAGLAGGTQYF. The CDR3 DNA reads TGTGCCAGCAGCTTGGCCGGACTAGCGGGAGGGACCCAGTACTTC.

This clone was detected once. This CDR3 is CASSTPGQGSEAFF. The CDR3 bases are TGTGCCAGCAGCACTCCGGGACAGGGGTCTGAAGCTTTCTTT. J is TRBJ1-1 and V is TRBV7-9; 10 bases match TRBD1. Germline CDR1 is SEHNR and CDR2 is FQNEAQ (reference sequence). Trimming removed 5 bases from V and 6 bases from J; junction bases left unmatched: 6. CDR3 length: 14 residues.

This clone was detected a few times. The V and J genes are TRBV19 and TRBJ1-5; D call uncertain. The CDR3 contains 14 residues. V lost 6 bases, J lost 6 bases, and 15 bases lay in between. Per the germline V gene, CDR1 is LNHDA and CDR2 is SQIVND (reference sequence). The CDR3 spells CASRSSAGGQPQHF. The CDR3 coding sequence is TGTGCCAGTAGATCAAGCGCCGGAGGTCAGCCCCAGCATTTT.

The CDR3 nucleotides are TGTGCCAGCAGTGGGACAGGGATTGGGAACACTGAAGCTTTCTTT. Amino acids: CASSGTGIGNTEAFF. The J gene is TRBJ1-1, the V gene TRBV25-1; 8 nucleotides match TRBD1. J lost 1 base, V lost 4 bases, and 5 bases had no gene match. This CDR3 has 15 amino acids. CDR1 and CDR2 (germline): MGHDK, SYGVNS.

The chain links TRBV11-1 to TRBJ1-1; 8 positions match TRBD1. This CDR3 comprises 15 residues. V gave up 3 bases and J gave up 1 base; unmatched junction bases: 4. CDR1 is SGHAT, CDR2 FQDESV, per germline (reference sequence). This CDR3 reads CASSFGGQGNTEAFF. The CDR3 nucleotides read TGTGCCAGCAGCTTCGGAGGACAGGGGAACACTGAAGCTTTCTTT.

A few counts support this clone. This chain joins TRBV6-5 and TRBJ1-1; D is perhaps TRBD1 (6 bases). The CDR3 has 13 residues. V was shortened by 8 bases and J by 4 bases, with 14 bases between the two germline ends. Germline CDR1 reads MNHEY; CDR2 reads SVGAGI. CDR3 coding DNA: TGTGCCAGCGGTAATGCACAGGGCACTGAAGCTTTCTTT. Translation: CASGNAQGTEAFF.

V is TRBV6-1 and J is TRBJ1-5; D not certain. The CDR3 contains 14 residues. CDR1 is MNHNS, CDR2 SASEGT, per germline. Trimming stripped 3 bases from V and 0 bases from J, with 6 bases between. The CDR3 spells CASSERVSNQPQHF. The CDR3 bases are TGTGCCAGCAGTGAGAGAGTTAGCAATCAGCCCCAGCATTTT.

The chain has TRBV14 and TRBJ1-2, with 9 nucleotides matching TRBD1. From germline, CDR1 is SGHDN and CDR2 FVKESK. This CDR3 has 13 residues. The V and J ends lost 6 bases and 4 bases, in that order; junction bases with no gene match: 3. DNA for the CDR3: TGTGCCAGCAGGCTGACAGGGGGCTATGGCTACACCTTC. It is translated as CASRLTGGYGYTF.

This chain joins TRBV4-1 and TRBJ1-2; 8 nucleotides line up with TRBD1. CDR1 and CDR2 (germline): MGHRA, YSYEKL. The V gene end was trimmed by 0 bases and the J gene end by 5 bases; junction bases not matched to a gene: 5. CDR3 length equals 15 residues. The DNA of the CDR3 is TGCGCCAGCAGCCAAGACAGGGGGCAAAAATATGGCTACACCTTC. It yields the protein CASSQDRGQKYGYTF.

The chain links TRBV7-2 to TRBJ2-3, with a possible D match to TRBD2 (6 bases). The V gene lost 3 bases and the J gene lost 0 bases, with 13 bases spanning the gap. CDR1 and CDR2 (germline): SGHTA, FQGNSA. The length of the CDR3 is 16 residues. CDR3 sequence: CASSFRGLLSTDTQYF. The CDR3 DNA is TGTGCCAGCAGCTTCCGGGGACTTCTAAGCACAGATACGCAGTATTTT.

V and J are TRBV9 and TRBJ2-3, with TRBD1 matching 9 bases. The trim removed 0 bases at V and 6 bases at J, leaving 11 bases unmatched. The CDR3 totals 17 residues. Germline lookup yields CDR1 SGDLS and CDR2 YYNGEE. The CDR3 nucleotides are TGTGCCAGCAGCGTAGATGACAGGGGGTATTTCAAGGATACGCAGTATTTT. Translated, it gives CASSVDDRGYFKDTQYF.

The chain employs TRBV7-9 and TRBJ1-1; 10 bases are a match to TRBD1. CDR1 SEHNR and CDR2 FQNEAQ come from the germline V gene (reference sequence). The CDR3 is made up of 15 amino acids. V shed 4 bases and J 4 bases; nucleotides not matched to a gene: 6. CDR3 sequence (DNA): TGTGCCAGCAGCTCCCCGGGACAGGGGAGCACTGAAGCTTTCTTT. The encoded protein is CASSSPGQGSTEAFF.

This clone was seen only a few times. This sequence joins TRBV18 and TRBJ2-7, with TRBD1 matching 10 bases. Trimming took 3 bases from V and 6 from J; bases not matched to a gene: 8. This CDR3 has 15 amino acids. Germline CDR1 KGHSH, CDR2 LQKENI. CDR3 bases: TGTGCCAGCTCACCCACGCGACAGGGGGCAGTCGAGCAGTACTTC. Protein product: CASSPTRQGAVEQYF.

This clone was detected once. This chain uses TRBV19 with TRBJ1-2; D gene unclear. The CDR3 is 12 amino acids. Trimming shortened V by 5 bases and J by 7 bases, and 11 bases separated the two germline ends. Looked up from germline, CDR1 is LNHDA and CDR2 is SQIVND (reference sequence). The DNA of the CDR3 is TGTGCCAGTAGTGCCGGGGAAACTGGCTACACCTTC. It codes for CASSAGETGYTF.

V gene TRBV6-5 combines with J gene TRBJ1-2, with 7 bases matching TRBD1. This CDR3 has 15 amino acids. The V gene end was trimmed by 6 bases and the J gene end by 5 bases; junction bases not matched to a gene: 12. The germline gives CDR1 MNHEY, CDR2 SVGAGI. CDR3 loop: CASSPRTGQGYGYTF. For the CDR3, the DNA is TGTGCCAGCAGCCCTCGGACAGGCCAGGGGTATGGCTACACCTTC.

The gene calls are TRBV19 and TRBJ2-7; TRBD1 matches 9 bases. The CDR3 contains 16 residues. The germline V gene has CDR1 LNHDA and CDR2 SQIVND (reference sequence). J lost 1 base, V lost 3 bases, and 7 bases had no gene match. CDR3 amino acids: CASSMGDRAESYEQYF. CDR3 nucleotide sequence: TGTGCCAGTAGTATGGGGGACAGGGCGGAATCCTACGAGCAGTACTTC.

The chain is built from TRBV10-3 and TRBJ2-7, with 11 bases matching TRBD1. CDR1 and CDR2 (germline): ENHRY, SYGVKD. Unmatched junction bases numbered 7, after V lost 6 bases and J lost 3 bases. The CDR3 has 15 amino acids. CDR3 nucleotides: TGTGCCATCAGGAGGGGACAGGGGGACTTCTACGAGCAGTACTTC. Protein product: CAIRRGQGDFYEQYF.

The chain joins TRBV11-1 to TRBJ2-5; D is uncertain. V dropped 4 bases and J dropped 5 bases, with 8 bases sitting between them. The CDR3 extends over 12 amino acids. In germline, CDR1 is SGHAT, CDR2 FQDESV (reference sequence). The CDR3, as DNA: TGTGCCAGCAGCTCGGGTTGGGAGACCCAGTACTTC. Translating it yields CASSSGWETQYF.

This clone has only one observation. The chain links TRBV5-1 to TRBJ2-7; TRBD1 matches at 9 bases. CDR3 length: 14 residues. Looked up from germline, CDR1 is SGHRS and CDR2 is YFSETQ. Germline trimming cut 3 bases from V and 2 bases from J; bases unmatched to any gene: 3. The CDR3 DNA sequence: TGCGCCAGCAGCTGGGGGGACAGGGCCTACGAGCAGTACTTC. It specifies CASSWGDRAYEQYF.